Listed here are 26 T cell receptor beta chains from one sample, sequenced in a study of T-cell reconstitution after alpha-beta-depleted transplantation in children. Molecular barcoding with unique molecular identifiers was used for the TCRbeta library. MiXCR, applied by TCRdb to the PCR reads, yields one record per CDR3 protein. Of roughly 240,000 distinct CDR3 sequences listed, roughly 8.2% are singletons. The sample was PBMCs, mostly from graft donor cells, taken 180 days after TCRalphabeta/CD19-depleted stem cell transplant. The receptor set was obtained from a male patient younger than 18 who had a stem cell transplant for acute lymphoblastic leukemia, so the T cells may come from the graft donor.

At least ten counts were recorded for this clonotype. The rearrangement uses TRBV7-3 and TRBJ1-1; maybe TRBD1 (6 bases). The CDR3 sequence is 14 residues long. Trimming shortened V by 6 bases and J by 4 bases, and 15 bases separated the two germline ends. Looked up from germline, CDR1 is SGHTA and CDR2 is FQGTGA. The CDR3 is CASRFPRGGTEAFF. In DNA, the CDR3 is TGTGCCAGCAGATTTCCCAGGGGTGGCACTGAAGCTTTCTTT.

This clonotype was seen many times. The chain employs TRBV20-1 and TRBJ1-5; D not resolved. This CDR3 contains 13 residues. Germline assignment: CDR1 DFQATT and CDR2 SNEGSKA (reference sequence). Trimming took 0 bases from V and 5 from J, leaving 8 bases between them. CDR3 sequence reads: CSARDMADQPQHF. For the CDR3, the DNA is TGCAGTGCTAGAGATATGGCGGATCAGCCCCAGCATTTT.

This clonotype was recorded many times. DNA of the CDR3: TGTGCCAGCAGCCGGACAGGGGGGCACAATGAGCAGTTCTTC. Protein sequence: CASSRTGGHNEQFF. The chain links TRBV12-3 or TRBV12-4 to TRBJ2-1, with 10 bases aligning to TRBD1. The V segment lost 6 bases and the J segment 5 bases; nucleotides outside the gene matches: 4. The length of the CDR3 is 14 residues.

This clonotype came up many times. This sequence joins TRBV28 and TRBJ1-1, with unresolved D. This CDR3 has 12 residues. Germline values: CDR1 MDHEN, CDR2 SYDVKM. Trimming removed 6 bases at V and 11 bases at J, with 16 bases between. The CDR3 coding sequence is TGTGCCAGCAGCCTGGACCCAGTGGAGGCTTTCTTT. This codes for CASSLDPVEAFF. Using reference TRBV28 and TRBJ1-1 for the parts outside the CDR3, the full variable domain is DVKVTQSSRYLVKRTGEKVFLECVQDMDHENMFWYRQDPGLGLRLIYFSYDVKMKEKGDIPEGYSVSREKKERFSLILESASTNQTSMYLCASSLDPVEAFFGQGTRLTVV.

This clonotype was counted many times. The V call is TRBV5-1, the J call TRBJ2-3; D unresolved. From germline, CDR1 is SGHRS and CDR2 YFSETQ. V was shortened by 0 bases and J by 0 bases, with 11 bases between the two germline ends. The CDR3 spans 16 residues. In DNA form, the CDR3 reads TGCGCCAGCAGCTTGGCGTCCAGCCTGAGCACAGATACGCAGTATTTT. Its translation is CASSLASSLSTDTQYF.

This clonotype has at least ten counts. CDR3 in amino acids: CASSPQQGTSGDNEQFF. The CDR3, as DNA: TGTGCCAGCTCACCTCAACAGGGGACTAGCGGGGACAATGAGCAGTTCTTC. The V call is TRBV18, the J call TRBJ2-1; TRBD2 aligns across 13 bases. With 3 bases clipped from V and 5 bases from J, the junction kept 7 bases outside the gene matches. Germline V lookup: CDR1 KGHSH, CDR2 LQKENI. There are 17 residues in the CDR3.

CDR3 DNA sequence: TGCGCCAGCAGTCCGACAACAGGGGTCCCCTACGAGCAGTACTTC. Translated, it gives CASSPTTGVPYEQYF. This chain uses TRBV4-3 with TRBJ2-7; 7 bases agree with TRBD1. V shed 6 bases, J shed 2 bases, and the junction held 10 bases outside the gene matches. CDR3 length equals 15 residues. CDR1 LGHNA and CDR2 YSLEER come from the germline V gene.

This clonotype has only a few counts. The V and J genes are TRBV4-1 and TRBJ2-5, with 10 nucleotides matching TRBD2. With 1 base clipped from V and 5 bases from J, the junction kept 7 bases outside the gene matches. From germline, CDR1 is MGHRA and CDR2 YSYEKL. The CDR3 loop spans 16 amino acids. The CDR3 loop reads CASSQGVAGGRETQYF. The CDR3 bases are TGCGCCAGCAGCCAAGGGGTAGCGGGGGGCCGGGAGACCCAGTACTTC.

The chain has TRBV7-8 and TRBJ1-6, with D possibly matching TRBD1 (5 bases). CDR3 size: 17 residues. Germline CDR1 SGHVS, CDR2 FQNEAQ. Trimming cost V 2 bases and J 2 bases, with 13 bases left between them. CDR3 coding DNA: TGTGCCAGCAGCTTATGGGCAGGGAGGACCTATAATTCACCCCTCCACTTT. Translated, it gives CASSLWAGRTYNSPLHF.

This clonotype was recorded many times. This chain joins TRBV6-1 and TRBJ1-2; D gene ambiguous. Trimming pared 5 bases from V and 4 bases from J, leaving 11 bases between. The CDR3 sequence is 13 residues long. Germline V lookup: CDR1 MNHNS, CDR2 SASEGT. The CDR3 here is CASSKTSRYGYTF. CDR3 in DNA: TGTGCCAGCAGTAAAACCTCCCGCTATGGCTACACCTTC.

This clonotype was seen repeatedly, ten times or more. The rearrangement uses TRBV6-2 or TRBV6-3 and TRBJ2-7; no reliable D call. The CDR3 is made up of 13 amino acids. Trimming took 5 bases from V and 3 from J, leaving 11 bases between them. Germline V CDR1 and CDR2: MNHEY, SVGEGT. This CDR3 is CASSLDSFYEQYF. The CDR3 region has the DNA TGTGCCAGCAGTCTAGATAGTTTCTACGAGCAGTACTTC.

Many counts were recorded for this clonotype. The rearrangement links TRBV4-2 to TRBJ2-7; D is ambiguous. This CDR3 is 14 amino acids long. V shed 4 bases and J shed 2 bases, with 12 bases lying between them. Germline V gives CDR1 LGHNA, CDR2 YNFKEQ. The CDR3 region is CASSPAPDAYEQYF. The CDR3 bases are TGTGCCAGCAGCCCGGCCCCGGATGCCTACGAGCAGTACTTC.

This clonotype was detected ten times or more. The chain couples TRBV18 to TRBJ2-5; 10 nucleotides agree with TRBD2. CDR3 length: 16 residues. Germline V gene sequence: CDR1 KGHSH, CDR2 LQKENI. V trimming: 0 bases; J trimming: 0 bases; junction bases outside the gene matches: 1. The CDR3 reads CASSPPSGRYQETQYF. The CDR3 DNA reads TGTGCCAGCTCACCACCTAGCGGGAGGTACCAAGAGACCCAGTACTTC.

This clonotype has ten or more counts. The V and J genes are TRBV20-1 and TRBJ2-1, with 7 nucleotides matching TRBD2. CDR1 and CDR2 from the germline V gene are DFQATT and SNEGSKA (reference sequence). The V segment lost 3 bases and the J segment 4 bases; nucleotides outside the gene matches: 6. This CDR3 is 14 amino acids long. The CDR3 nucleotides read TGCAGTGCTAGGGGGAGGGCTGCGTACAATGAGCAGTTCTTC. Its translation: CSARGRAAYNEQFF.

This clonotype was counted at least ten times. The chain combines TRBV7-3 with TRBJ2-5; D not certain. The V gene's germline CDR1 is SGHTA and CDR2 FQGTGA. This CDR3 is 16 amino acids long. V lost 3 bases and J lost 2, with 16 bases in between. The CDR3 DNA is TGTGCCAGCAGCTTTCTCTGGGGAAGGCCTCAAGAGACCCAGTACTTC. Translated: CASSFLWGRPQETQYF.

The J gene is TRBJ2-7, the V gene TRBV23-1; D uncertain. TRBV23-1 is noted as an ORF with a role that remains uncertain. The CDR3 sequence is 13 residues long. V was shortened by 7 bases and J by 6 bases, with 16 bases between the two germline ends. This CDR3 reads CASTPRRLGEQYF. Here the CDR3 DNA reads TGCGCCAGCACCCCGCGCCGCCTTGGCGAGCAGTACTTC.

At least ten counts were recorded for this clonotype. This sequence joins TRBV10-3 and TRBJ2-2; TRBD2 agrees at 8 bases. Germline V gives CDR1 ENHRY, CDR2 SYGVKD. The CDR3 spans 16 residues. J lost 1 base, V lost 2 bases, and 3 bases had no gene match. CDR3 nucleotide sequence: TGTGCCATCAGTGAGCCAGCGGGGGTGAACACCGGGGAGCTGTTTTTT. Protein sequence: CAISEPAGVNTGELFF.

Many counts were recorded for this clonotype. This rearrangement joins TRBV20-1 to TRBJ2-7, with 11 bases identical to TRBD1. The CDR3 runs to 13 residues. V trimming: 5 bases; J trimming: 6 bases; junction bases outside the gene matches: 6. Germline V gives CDR1 DFQATT, CDR2 SNEGSKA (reference sequence). CDR3 in amino acids: CSAARDRGVEQYF. The CDR3 DNA reads TGCAGTGCTGCCCGGGACAGGGGGGTCGAGCAGTACTTC.

With regard to this clonotype: One end of the junction fails to match germline, which may point to a read error. This rearrangement joins TRBV2 to TRBJ2-5; the D is unclear. The CDR3 runs to 19 residues. Germline V gene lookup returns CDR1 SNHLY and CDR2 FYNNEI. CDR3 sequence (DNA): TGTGCCTGCAGTTTGCGTAGGTATACTGTGGGCAGGAACCAAGAGACCCAGTACTTC. Translated, it gives CACSLRRYTVGRNQETQYF.

There are many counts of this clonotype. V and J are TRBV7-2 and TRBJ2-7; 11 bases are shared with TRBD2. CDR3 size: 14 residues. V shed 4 bases, J shed 3 bases, and the junction held 2 bases outside the gene matches. Germline V gene sequence: CDR1 SGHTA, CDR2 FQGNSA. The CDR3 spells CASSSSGGFYEQYF. The CDR3 bases are TGTGCCAGCAGCTCTAGCGGGGGGTTCTACGAGCAGTACTTC.

This clonotype has at least ten counts. This sequence joins TRBV11-2 and TRBJ2-3, with D perhaps TRBD2 (6 bases). Trimming removed 5 bases at V and 3 bases at J, with 9 bases between. This CDR3 comprises 13 residues. Germline V gene data show CDR1 as SGHAT and CDR2 as FQNNGV. The CDR3 sequence: CASSRRETDTQYF. As DNA, the CDR3 is TGTGCCAGCAGCCGTCGGGAGACAGATACGCAGTATTTT.

On this clonotype itself: A read error is possible here, since a much larger clone lies one base away. This sequence joins TRBV6-4 and TRBJ2-1; D unresolved. This CDR3 is 14 amino acids long. Germline CDR1 is MRHNA and CDR2 is SNTAGT. The chain's CDR3 is CASSAVGRYNDQFF. In nucleotides, the CDR3 is TGTGCCAGCAGTGCCGTTGGAAGATACAATGACCAGTTCTTC.

Concerning this clonotype itself: This may come from a read error, since a much larger clone is one base off. The rearrangement links TRBV12-3 or TRBV12-4 to TRBJ2-7; 8 bases fit TRBD2. Unmatched junction bases numbered 7, after V lost 6 bases and J lost 0 bases. The CDR3 totals 15 residues. In DNA, the CDR3 is TGTGCCAGCAGACGGACGACTAGCGCCTCCTACGAGCAGTACTTC. This translates into CASRRTTSASYEQYF.

This clonotype has ten or more counts. The rearrangement uses TRBV12-3 or TRBV12-4 and TRBJ2-7; no clear D gene. This CDR3 spans 14 amino acids. Trimming took 6 bases from V and 6 from J, leaving 18 bases between them. CDR3 DNA sequence: TGTGCCAGCAGCCCCCCAACAACCAAGTCCGAGCAGTACTTC. Translation gives CASSPPTTKSEQYF.

The chain recombines TRBV19 with TRBJ1-2; a weak D match, TRBD1 (5 bases). This CDR3 is 15 amino acids long. V lost 8 bases and J 0 bases, leaving 16 bases between the germline ends. Germline-derived CDR1 and CDR2 are LNHDA and SQIVND (reference sequence). CDR3 amino acids: CASSSRDPTNYGYTF. Here the CDR3 DNA reads TGTGCCAGTTCGTCAAGGGACCCTACTAACTATGGCTACACCTTC.

This clonotype appeared many times. The chain combines TRBV6-5 with TRBJ1-1; 9 nucleotides match TRBD1. After removal of 4 bases from V and 7 bases from J, the junction contained 7 bases not matched to a gene. This CDR3 comprises 14 residues. In germline, CDR1 is MNHEY, CDR2 SVGAGI. The CDR3 is CASSSGTGYFEAFF. The CDR3 DNA is TGTGCCAGCAGTTCCGGGACAGGGTATTTTGAAGCTTTCTTT.